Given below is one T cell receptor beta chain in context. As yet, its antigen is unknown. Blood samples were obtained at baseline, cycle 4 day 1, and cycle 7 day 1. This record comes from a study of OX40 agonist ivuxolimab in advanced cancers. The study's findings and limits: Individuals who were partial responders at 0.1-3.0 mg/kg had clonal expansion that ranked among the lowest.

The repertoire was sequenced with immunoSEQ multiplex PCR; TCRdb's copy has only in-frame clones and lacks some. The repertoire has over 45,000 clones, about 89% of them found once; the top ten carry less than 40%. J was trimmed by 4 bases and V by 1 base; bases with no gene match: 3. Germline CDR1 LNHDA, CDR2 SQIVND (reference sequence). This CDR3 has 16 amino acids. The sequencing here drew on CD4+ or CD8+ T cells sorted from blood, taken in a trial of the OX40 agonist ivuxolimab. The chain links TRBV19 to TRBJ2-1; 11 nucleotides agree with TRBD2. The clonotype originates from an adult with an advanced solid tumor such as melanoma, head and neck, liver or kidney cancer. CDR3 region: CASSIVGTSGYNEQFF. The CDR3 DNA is TGTGCCAGTAGTATAGTCGGGACTAGCGGTTACAATGAGCAGTTCTTC.